The clone carrying this TCR beta chain was observed a few times. Antigen specificity is unknown. After removal of 5 bases from V and 4 bases from J, the junction contained 5 bases not matched to a gene. Germline V CDR1 and CDR2: LGHDT, YNNKEL (reference sequence). The CDR3 length is 15 residues. This specimen belongs to a study of CD8 T cells in ankylosing spondylitis. Findings and limits, study-wide: Matched ankylosing spondylitis synovial fluid reportedly showed significant enrichment of disease-linked clones. Before this, some motif variants had been reported in reactive arthritis synovial fluid and blood. A motif of several highly homologous TCR beta variants was seen as apparently characteristic of ankylosing spondylitis blood.

Each CDR3 protein gets one entry after TCRdb re-called the 5' RACE reads with MiXCR. The data show approximately 500,000 distinct CDR3 sequences, 10% to 15% seen once. The sequencing input was blood, either unsorted or a sorted T cell fraction (not recorded which). This TCR was sampled from a male donor with ankylosing spondylitis. The chain couples TRBV3-1 to TRBJ1-4, with 9 bases identical to TRBD1. CDR3 protein: CASSDPGQGNEKLFF. In DNA, the CDR3 is TGTGCCAGCAGCGACCCGGGACAGGGTAATGAAAAACTGTTTTTT.